This TCR beta chain was recorded in a study of cytomegalovirus exposure and HLA in healthy donors. The PCR ran on 60 Vbeta and 13 Jbeta primers. Only in-frame clones appear in the TCRdb table, and some are missing; sequencing was by immunoSEQ multiplex PCR. This table holds around 150,000 clones, around 78% found once. Findings and caveats of the study: Later on, a genetic analysis was performed. It linked a missense variant in DCLRE1C with V- and J-gene trimming of TCR beta.

V gave up 7 bases and J gave up 8 bases, with 17 bases separating them. The germline gives CDR1 SQVTM, CDR2 ANQGSEA. The CDR3 contains 13 residues. A note on this clone: Its cognate antigen is unknown.

This clonotype was obtained from a woman between 35 and 50 years old in good health and CMV-seronegative. The V gene is TRBV29-1, the J gene TRBJ1-4, with a weak D call TRBD1 (6 bases). The sequenced sample was PBMCs. CDR3 sequence reads: CSALGGLGEKLFF. The CDR3 DNA reads TGCAGCGCCTTAGGGGGATTAGGGGAAAAACTGTTTTTT.